This record concerns one T cell receptor (beta chain) sequence. No antigen is known for it. The PCR ran on 60 Vbeta and 13 Jbeta primers. The protocol was immunoSEQ multiplex PCR, while the TCRdb copy is restricted to in-frame clones and leaves out a portion. The sample yields almost 200,000 clones, approximately 85% seen once. These data are taken from a study of cytomegalovirus exposure and HLA in healthy donors. Overall study: Unique TCRs from HLA-typed donors, 80 million to 100 million of them, were held in an early data release. Overall study findings and caveats: TRBV6-2, TRBV6-3 and some other V segments were excluded as indistinguishable. A classifier reportedly called cytomegalovirus status with high sensitivity and specificity.

V lost 6 bases, J lost 1 base, and 9 bases lay in between. The CDR3 has 13 amino acids. Germline values: CDR1 MNHNS, CDR2 SASEGT. Sequenced sample: PBMCs. The V call is TRBV6-1, the J call TRBJ2-5, with D perhaps TRBD2 (6 bases). The source of this sequence is a woman aged 45-65 years in good health and CMV-seronegative. DNA of the CDR3: TGTGCCAGCAGGCGGGACCGCCAAGAGACCCAGTACTTC. Translating gives CASRRDRQETQYF.